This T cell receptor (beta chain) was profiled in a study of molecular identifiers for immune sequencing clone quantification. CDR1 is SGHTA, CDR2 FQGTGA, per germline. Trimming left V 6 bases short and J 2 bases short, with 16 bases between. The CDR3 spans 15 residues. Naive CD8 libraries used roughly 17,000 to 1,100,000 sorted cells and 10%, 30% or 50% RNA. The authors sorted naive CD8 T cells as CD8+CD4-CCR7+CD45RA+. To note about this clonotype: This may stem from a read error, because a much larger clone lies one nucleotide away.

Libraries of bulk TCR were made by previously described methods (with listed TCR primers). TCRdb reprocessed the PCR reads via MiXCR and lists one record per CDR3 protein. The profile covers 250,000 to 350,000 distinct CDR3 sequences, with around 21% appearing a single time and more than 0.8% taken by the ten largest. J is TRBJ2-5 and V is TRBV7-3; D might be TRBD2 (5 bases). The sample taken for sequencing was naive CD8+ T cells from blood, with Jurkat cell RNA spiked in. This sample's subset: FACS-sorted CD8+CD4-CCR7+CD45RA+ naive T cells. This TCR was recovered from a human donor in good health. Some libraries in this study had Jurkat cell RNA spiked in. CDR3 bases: TGTGCCAGCAGTGCTATCGGGGAGAGGCAAGAGACCCAGTACTTC. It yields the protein CASSAIGERQETQYF.